The 29 T cell receptor beta chains in this list originate from one sample, sequenced in a study of molecular identifiers for immune sequencing clone quantification. A single record per CDR3 protein comes from TCRdb applying MiXCR to the PCR reads. This table holds 490,000 or so distinct CDR3 sequences, about 25% found once. The sample comprised naive CD8+ T cells from blood, with Jurkat cell RNA spiked in. Subset described: FACS-sorted CD8+CD4-CCR7+CD45RA+ naive T cells. These receptors were obtained from a human donor in good health. Some libraries in this study had Jurkat cell RNA spiked in.

About this clonotype itself: The conserved closing phenylalanine or tryptophan is absent in this CDR3, likely reflecting a read error. No DNA is shown, since the ends of the CDR3 on it are uncertain; the CDR3 is the one TCRdb lists. The V and J genes are TRBV28 and TRBJ2-2; TRBD1, the table's D call, lacks a check against the DNA. Germline CDR1 reads MDHEN; CDR2 reads SYDVKM. Inclusive of both ends, the CDR3 amounts to 14 amino acids. This CDR3 reads CASRPPGLSGELLV.

The chain joins TRBV27 to TRBJ2-7; D possibly corresponds to TRBD1 (6 bases). The CDR3 has 14 residues. V was cut by 6 bases and J by 5 bases, with 17 bases left in between. Germline assignment: CDR1 MNHEY and CDR2 SMNVEV (reference sequence). The DNA of the CDR3 is TGTGCCAGCAGCACGGACAGTAACTACCACGAGCAGTACTTC. Its translation is CASSTDSNYHEQYF.

This clonotype was seen only once. One end of the junction is discordant with germline, which a read error may explain. The V and J genes are TRBV30 and TRBJ2-7; weak D call: TRBD1 (5 bases). CDR1 and CDR2 (germline): GTSNPN, SVGIG (reference sequence). CDR3 length: 16 residues. The CDR3 coding sequence is TGTGCCTGGAGTGTACCTTCCTGGGGCCACTCCTACGAGCAGTCCTTC. This translates into CAWSVPSWGHSYEQSF.

This clonotype was counted ten times or more. The J gene is TRBJ2-7, the V gene TRBV20-1; possibly TRBD1 for D (6 bases). V was clipped by 6 bases and J by 3 bases, with 9 bases between them. The germline CDR1 and CDR2 sequences are DFQATT and SNEGSKA (reference sequence). This CDR3 contains 11 residues. The CDR3 protein is CSAPTGYEQYF. The CDR3 DNA reads as TGCAGTGCCCCGACAGGCTACGAGCAGTACTTC.

This clonotype was found a few times. CDR3 DNA sequence: TGCGCCAGCAGCCAATTGGGGGGCCGCGAGACCCAGTACTTC. Protein product: CASSQLGGRETQYF. The chain couples TRBV4-3 to TRBJ2-5; D tentatively reads TRBD1 or TRBD2 (6 bases each). Germline CDR1 and CDR2: LGHNA and YSLEER. The CDR3 contains 14 residues. Trimming pared 2 bases from V and 5 bases from J, leaving 12 bases between.

This chain uses TRBV4-3 with TRBJ1-1, with TRBD1 matching 7 bases. Germline V gene data show CDR1 as LGHNA and CDR2 as YSLEER. The CDR3 is 15 amino acids. Trimming at V came to 1 base and at J to 6 bases, leaving 8 bases not matched to a gene. The CDR3 bases are TGCGCCAGCAGCCAAGCAGGGGGGGGTTACGCTGAAGCTTTCTTT. It yields the protein CASSQAGGGYAEAFF.

At least ten counts were recorded for this clonotype. The chain links TRBV6-2 or TRBV6-3 to TRBJ1-5; 9 bases are a match to TRBD1. The germline V gene has CDR1 MNHEY and CDR2 SVGEGT. This CDR3 comprises 15 residues. V lost 2 bases and J lost 1; bases outside the gene matches: 0. The CDR3 loop is CASSYGTGSNQPQHF. The CDR3 bases are TGTGCCAGCAGTTACGGGACAGGGAGCAATCAGCCCCAGCATTTT.

V gene TRBV4-3 combines with J gene TRBJ2-7, with TRBD2 matching 10 bases. CDR3 length equals 16 residues. Germline CDR1 LGHNA, CDR2 YSLEER. V shed 1 base, J shed 3 bases, and the junction held 6 bases outside the gene matches. CDR3 nucleotides: TGCGCCAGCAGCCAAGGTTGGCTAGCGGGGGTCTACGAGCAGTACTTC. Amino acids: CASSQGWLAGVYEQYF.

This clonotype was seen only a few times. V is TRBV25-1 and J is TRBJ2-7, with D hard to call. This CDR3 comprises 14 residues. The ends were cut back, 2 bases at V and 2 bases at J, with 10 bases in the middle. In germline, CDR1 is MGHDK, CDR2 SYGVNS. The chain's CDR3 is CASSERQGPYEQYF. The CDR3 nucleotides read TGTGCCAGCAGTGAAAGACAAGGCCCCTACGAGCAGTACTTC.

The genes are TRBV6-2 or TRBV6-3 and TRBJ1-5; D is uncertain. The CDR3 contains 15 residues. Trimming took off 2 bases at V and 1 base at J, with 9 bases between the two ends. The germline CDR1 and CDR2 sequences are MNHEY and SVGEGT. This chain's CDR3 is CASSYEGLSNQPQHF. The CDR3 DNA reads as TGTGCCAGCAGTTACGAGGGCCTGAGCAATCAGCCCCAGCATTTT.

This clonotype was observed many times. The genes are TRBV4-1 and TRBJ2-1; D possibly corresponds to TRBD1 (6 bases). The CDR3 loop spans 15 amino acids. Trimming took off 2 bases at V and 6 bases at J, with 14 bases between the two ends. Germline V lookup: CDR1 MGHRA, CDR2 YSYEKL. The CDR3 DNA is TGCGCCAGCAGCCAAAGGCCAGGGGCTGGCAATGAGCAGTTCTTC. Protein sequence: CASSQRPGAGNEQFF.

The gene calls are TRBV2 and TRBJ1-6; no reliable D call. Germline V gives CDR1 SNHLY, CDR2 FYNNEI. The CDR3 has 15 amino acids. Trimming removed 4 bases from V and 7 bases from J, with 14 bases in between. The CDR3 region has the DNA TGTGCCAGCAGTGTAGACTCCGCGAGGAATTCACCCCTCCACTTT. Its translation: CASSVDSARNSPLHF.

The chain employs TRBV28 and TRBJ1-5, with D possibly being TRBD1 (6 bases). Looked up from germline, CDR1 is MDHEN and CDR2 is SYDVKM. Trimming cost V 6 bases and J 2 bases, with 11 bases left between them. The CDR3 sequence is 14 residues long. The CDR3: CASSYRVGNQPQHF. The CDR3 DNA is TGTGCCAGCAGCTACAGGGTGGGCAATCAGCCCCAGCATTTT. The whole variable domain, remainder taken from reference TRBV28 and TRBJ1-5, is DVKVTQSSRYLVKRTGEKVFLECVQDMDHENMFWYRQDPGLGLRLIYFSYDVKMKEKGDIPEGYSVSREKKERFSLILESASTNQTSMYLCASSYRVGNQPQHFGDGTRLSIL.

The gene calls are TRBV5-4 and TRBJ1-6, with 10 bases aligning to TRBD1. Germline trimming cut 2 bases from V and 6 bases from J; bases unmatched to any gene: 2. The germline gives CDR1 SGHNT, CDR2 YYREEE (reference sequence). The CDR3 is 15 amino acids. CDR3: CASSFRTGGNSPLHF. The CDR3 region has the DNA TGTGCCAGCAGCTTCCGGACAGGGGGTAATTCACCCCTCCACTTT. The whole variable domain, filled in from reference TRBV5-4 and TRBJ1-6, reads ETGVTQSPTHLIKTRGQQVTLRCSSQSGHNTVSWYQQALGQGPQFIFQYYREEENGRGNFPPRFSGLQFPNYSSELNVNALELDDSALYLCASSFRTGGNSPLHFGNGTRLTVT.

V usage is TRBV6-6 and J usage is TRBJ1-1; 7 positions agree with TRBD1. This CDR3 is 14 amino acids long. The V gene's germline CDR1 is MNHNY and CDR2 SVGAGI (reference sequence). After removal of 0 bases from V and 4 bases from J, the junction contained 2 bases not matched to a gene. The CDR3 protein is CASSYSGQLTEAFF. As DNA, the CDR3 is TGTGCCAGCAGTTACTCGGGACAGCTCACTGAAGCTTTCTTT.

This clonotype was observed many times. V and J are TRBV4-3 and TRBJ2-3; a weak D match, TRBD2 (5 bases). Germline CDR1 is LGHNA and CDR2 is YSLEER. V was clipped by 0 bases and J by 5 bases, with 21 bases between them. CDR3 length: 18 residues. CDR3 nucleotides: TGCGCCAGCAGCCAAGATAGACTACCTCATCTTCAGTTAGATACGCAGTATTTT. Protein: CASSQDRLPHLQLDTQYF.

This clonotype occurred a few times. This chain connects TRBV18 to TRBJ2-7; 9 nucleotides line up with TRBD1. V lost 2 bases and J lost 7; bases outside the gene matches: 15. CDR1 is KGHSH and CDR2 is LQKENI in the germline V gene. The CDR3 length is 17 residues. This CDR3 reads CASSPKVIFGTGSEQYF. The CDR3, as DNA: TGTGCCAGCTCACCAAAGGTCATCTTCGGGACAGGGTCTGAGCAGTACTTC.

This clonotype was picked up a small number of times. J is TRBJ2-7 and V is TRBV4-2; D is perhaps TRBD1 or TRBD2 (5 bases each). V lost 2 bases to trimming and J lost 6 bases, with 17 bases between them. Germline CDR1 LGHNA, CDR2 YNFKEQ. The CDR3 runs 15 residues. CDR3 protein: CASSQFGADGPEQYF. The CDR3 nucleotides read TGTGCCAGCAGCCAATTCGGGGCAGACGGACCCGAGCAGTACTTC.

This clonotype was seen ten or more times. The V and J genes are TRBV7-2 and TRBJ2-3, with 9 positions matching TRBD2. The germline gives CDR1 SGHTA, CDR2 FQGNSA. The J segment lost 0 bases and the V segment lost 5 bases, leaving 3 bases of the junction unmatched. The CDR3 runs 15 residues. This CDR3 reads CASSPSGVSTDTQYF. Here the CDR3 DNA reads TGTGCCAGCAGCCCTAGCGGGGTCAGCACAGATACGCAGTATTTT.

CDR3 region: CASSLGTPGVYEQYF. The CDR3 nucleotides read TGCGCCAGCAGCCTCGGGACACCTGGGGTCTACGAGCAGTACTTC. The chain employs TRBV4-1 and TRBJ2-7, with D tentatively TRBD1 (6 bases). The germline CDR1 and CDR2 sequences are MGHRA and YSYEKL. This CDR3 contains 15 residues. V lost 4 bases and J 3 bases, leaving 16 bases between the germline ends.

This clonotype was found a few times. This sequence joins TRBV4-3 and TRBJ2-7; D perhaps matches TRBD1 (6 bases). This CDR3 has 14 amino acids. The V gene's germline CDR1 is LGHNA and CDR2 YSLEER. Between the trimmed V and J ends, which lost 1 base and 4 bases, there was a span of 11 bases. CDR3 sequence: CASSQGWGRYEQYF. As DNA, the CDR3 is TGCGCCAGCAGCCAAGGTTGGGGGCGGTACGAGCAGTACTTC.

Regarding this clonotype: The germline gene is not matched at one end of the junction; a read error may be the cause. V is TRBV6-2 or TRBV6-3 and J is TRBJ1-1; the match to TRBD1 covers 7 bases. The V gene's germline CDR1 is MNHEY and CDR2 SVGEGT. The CDR3 consists of 15 residues. CDR3 in amino acids: CASSYLGTAYTEASF. CDR3 nucleotides: TGTGCCAGCAGTTACCTTGGGACAGCTTACACTGAAGCTTCCTTT.

The sample holds one count of this clonotype. Given a much more abundant clone one base away, this may be a read error. The V call is TRBV7-9, the J call TRBJ1-2; no definite D call. Germline values: CDR1 SEHNR, CDR2 FQNEAQ (reference sequence). CDR3 length: 13 amino acids. V lost 1 base and J 4 bases, leaving 7 bases between the germline ends. In DNA, the CDR3 is TGTGCCAGCAGCTTAGTTGAACTCTATGGCTACACCTTC. This gives the protein CASSLVELYGYTF.

This clonotype was counted at least ten times. The V and J genes are TRBV20-1 and TRBJ2-5; D possibly corresponds to TRBD1 (6 bases). Trimming left V 1 base short and J 2 bases short, with 14 bases between. Germline lookup yields CDR1 DFQATT and CDR2 SNEGSKA (reference sequence). This CDR3 has 15 amino acids. The CDR3 region has the DNA TGCAGTGCTAGAGTATGGGGGACACCGCAAGAGACCCAGTACTTC. Translation gives CSARVWGTPQETQYF.

The genes are TRBV4-1 and TRBJ2-3; 7 bases agree with TRBD2. The germline V gene encodes CDR1 MGHRA and CDR2 YSYEKL. CDR3 length equals 14 residues. Trimming cost V 4 bases and J 3 bases; bases outside gene matches: 4. The DNA for the CDR3 is TGCGCCAGCAGCCCTACTAGCGCTACAGATACGCAGTATTTT. It encodes CASSPTSATDTQYF.

A note on this clonotype: A single base separates this from a much larger clone, so it may be a read error. V gene TRBV20-1 combines with J gene TRBJ2-7; possibly TRBD2 for D (5 bases). This CDR3 region has 13 residues. Germline V gene sequence: CDR1 DFQATT, CDR2 SNEGSKA (reference sequence). The CDR3 here is CSARDQRSYEQCF. The CDR3 DNA reads as TGCAGTGCTAGAGACCAGCGGTCCTACGAGCAGTGCTTC.

In this sample, this clonotype turned up a few times. The chain links TRBV9 to TRBJ2-3, with 13 positions matching TRBD2. V trimming: 0 bases; J trimming: 2 bases; junction bases outside the gene matches: 6. The CDR3 has 18 residues. Germline V gene lookup returns CDR1 SGDLS and CDR2 YYNGEE. The CDR3 sequence is CASSVGGTSGTSTDTQYF. The CDR3 DNA is TGTGCCAGCAGCGTAGGAGGGACTAGCGGGACATCCACAGATACGCAGTATTTT.

Only a few counts were recorded for this clonotype. V and J are TRBV10-3 and TRBJ1-2; D not resolved. The CDR3 is made up of 15 amino acids. Per the germline V gene, CDR1 is ENHRY and CDR2 is SYGVKD. Deletions cut 3 bases from V and 6 bases from J, with 17 bases between. The CDR3 spells CAISDFSATEDGYTF. Written as DNA, the CDR3 is TGTGCCATCAGTGATTTTTCAGCAACGGAGGATGGCTACACCTTC.

This clonotype has ten or more counts. The chain links TRBV29-1 to TRBJ2-5; TRBD2 matches 12 bases. V lost 2 bases, J lost 1 base, and 5 bases stayed unmatched. In germline, CDR1 is SQVTM, CDR2 ANQGSEA. This CDR3 region has 16 residues. Written as DNA, the CDR3 is TGCAGCGTTGAATTCTCTAGCGGGGGGGTCCAAGAGACCCAGTACTTC. The encoded protein is CSVEFSSGGVQETQYF. Based on the CDR3 plus reference TRBV29-1 and TRBJ2-5, the full variable domain is SAVISQKPSRDICQRGTSLTIQCQVDSQVTMMFWYRQQPGQSLTLIATANQGSEATYESGFVIDKFPISRPNLTFSTLTVSNMSPEDSSIYLCSVEFSSGGVQETQYFGPGTRLLVL.